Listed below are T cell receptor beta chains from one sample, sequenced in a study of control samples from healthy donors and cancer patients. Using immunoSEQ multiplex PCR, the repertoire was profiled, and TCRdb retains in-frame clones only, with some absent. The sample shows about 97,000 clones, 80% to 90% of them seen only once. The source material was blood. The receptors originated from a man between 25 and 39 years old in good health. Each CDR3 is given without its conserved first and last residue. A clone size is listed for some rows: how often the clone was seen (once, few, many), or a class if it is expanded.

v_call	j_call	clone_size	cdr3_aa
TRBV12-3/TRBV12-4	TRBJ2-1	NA	ASSSQGNEQF
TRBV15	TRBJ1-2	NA	ATSPGGQDRNYGYT
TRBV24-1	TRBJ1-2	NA	ATSEAGQNSNNYGYT
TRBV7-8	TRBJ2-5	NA	ASSLAGLAGDQETQY
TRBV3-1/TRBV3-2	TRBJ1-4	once	ASSQGRGEKLF
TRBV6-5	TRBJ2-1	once	ASKRGEYNEQF
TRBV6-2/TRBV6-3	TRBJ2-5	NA	ASSYSSRSASGRRETQY
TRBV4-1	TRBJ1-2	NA	ASSPPGGSNGYT
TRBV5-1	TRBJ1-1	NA	ASSSTGGRTEAF
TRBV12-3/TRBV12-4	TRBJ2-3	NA	ASSRGDTQY
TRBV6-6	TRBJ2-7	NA	ASRGLAALSNEQY
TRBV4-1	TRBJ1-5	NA	ASSQVTGDQPQH
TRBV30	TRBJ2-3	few	AFYSPDTQY
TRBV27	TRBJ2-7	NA	ASSSPGRTYEQY
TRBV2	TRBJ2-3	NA	ASSGTTTDTQY
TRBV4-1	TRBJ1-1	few	ASSFLDWNTEAF
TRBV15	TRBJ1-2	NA	ATSRGDSHFNYGYT
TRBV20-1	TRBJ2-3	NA	SADAGDTQY
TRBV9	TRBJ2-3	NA	ASSVPQVPTLDTQY
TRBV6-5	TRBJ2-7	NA	ASSYFPSGNEQY
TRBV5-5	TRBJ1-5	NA	ASSLRDRGGKPQH
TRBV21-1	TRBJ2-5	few	ASSNSGSQETQY
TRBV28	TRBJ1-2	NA	ASSQTGYGYT
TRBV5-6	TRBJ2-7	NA	ASSLTESYEQY
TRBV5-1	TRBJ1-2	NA	ASSQDSANYGYT
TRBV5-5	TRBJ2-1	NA	ASSFAGLAGDEQF
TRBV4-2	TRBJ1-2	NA	ASSLTGTGGLSYT
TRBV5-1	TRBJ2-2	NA	ASSRELLTGELF
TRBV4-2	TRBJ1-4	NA	ASSQDKGGGAIVEKLF
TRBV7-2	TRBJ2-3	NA	ASSFVGLSTDTQY
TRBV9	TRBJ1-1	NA	ASSSRPMNTEAF
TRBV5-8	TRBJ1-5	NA	ASRYTGTGNGQPQH
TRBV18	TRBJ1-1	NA	ASSGGTGRLNTEAF
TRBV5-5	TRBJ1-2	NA	ASSPLGSTQVYGYT
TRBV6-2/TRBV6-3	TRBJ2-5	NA	ASRYPGQGPQETQY
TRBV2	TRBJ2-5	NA	ASSDTTSGSKTQY
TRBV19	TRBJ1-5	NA	ASSFSGFLSQPQH
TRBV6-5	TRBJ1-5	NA	ASSRFGGQPQH
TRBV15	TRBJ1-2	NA	ATSRGGGGVDYGYT
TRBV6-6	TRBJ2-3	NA	ASSLGTRADTQY
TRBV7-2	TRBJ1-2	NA	ASSLLGLTSYGYT
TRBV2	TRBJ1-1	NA	ASTGVNRGTNTEAF
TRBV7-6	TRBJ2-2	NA	ASSPGGDSGELF
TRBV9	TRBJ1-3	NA	ASVGSSGNTIY
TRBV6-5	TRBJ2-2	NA	ASSWDRATGELF
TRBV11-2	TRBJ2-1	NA	ASSLEGQNYNEQF
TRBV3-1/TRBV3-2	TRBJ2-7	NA	ASSPTEGGIHEQY
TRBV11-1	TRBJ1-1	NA	ASSPVVGQAF
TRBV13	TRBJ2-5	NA	ASSLGKGPPLGETQY
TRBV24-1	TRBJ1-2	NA	ATSGTGSPGYT
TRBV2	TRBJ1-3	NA	ASDRTTGPGNTIY
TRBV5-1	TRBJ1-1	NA	ASNPEGNTEAF
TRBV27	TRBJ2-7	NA	ASSLAPSSPYEQY
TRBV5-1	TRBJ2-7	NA	ASSFSGEIYEQY
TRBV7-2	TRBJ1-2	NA	ASSLGTNNYGYT
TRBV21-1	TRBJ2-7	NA	ASSKEGLADYEQY
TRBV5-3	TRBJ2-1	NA	AIPPDGGRNEQF